The 16 T cell receptor beta chains given below trace back to one sample, sequenced in a study of T cell changes during pregnancy in multiple sclerosis. Here immunoSEQ multiplex PCR was the method, and the copy in TCRdb shows in-frame clones only, minus some. The data contain about 44,000 clones, 80% to 95% of them seen just once; the ten biggest clones take up roughly 0.61%. This specimen was CD4+ T cells from peripheral blood mononuclear cells, taken in the first trimester of pregnancy. The source is a female donor with multiple sclerosis, enrolled in a pregnancy study.

V gene TRBV5-4 combines with J gene TRBJ2-5, with D maybe TRBD1 (6 bases). Trimming cost V 4 bases and J 3 bases, with 13 bases left between them. CDR1 SGHNT and CDR2 YYREEE come from the germline V gene (reference sequence). The CDR3 has 14 residues. Written as DNA, the CDR3 is TGTGCCAGCAGCCCAACAGGGAATAAAGAGACCCAGTACTTC. It encodes CASSPTGNKETQYF. Using reference TRBV5-4 and TRBJ2-5 for the parts outside the CDR3, the full variable domain is ETGVTQSPTHLIKTRGQQVTLRCSSQSGHNTVSWYQQALGQGPQFIFQYYREEENGRGNFPPRFSGLQFPNYSSELNVNALELDDSALYLCASSPTGNKETQYFGPGTRLLVL.

V is TRBV28 and J is TRBJ1-2, with D unresolved. V lost 5 bases, J lost 8 bases, and 15 bases lay in between. Germline assignment: CDR1 MDHEN and CDR2 SYDVKM. The CDR3 extends over 13 amino acids. DNA of the CDR3: TGTGCCAGCAGTCTTGGGCCAAGACGGGGCTACACCTTC. Protein product: CASSLGPRRGYTF.

This clone was counted a single time. The chain combines TRBV29-1 with TRBJ2-3; TRBD2 agrees at 7 bases. The CDR3 sequence is 14 residues long. Germline V CDR1 and CDR2: SQVTM, ANQGSEA. V was clipped by 3 bases and J by 1 base; unmatched bases: 4. CDR3 DNA sequence: TGCAGCGTTGACCCTAGCGGAGGCACAGATACGCAGTATTTT. Its translation is CSVDPSGGTDTQYF.

The chain links TRBV25-1 to TRBJ2-3, with TRBD2 matching over 11 bases. The CDR3 has 14 residues. Per germline, CDR1 MGHDK and CDR2 SYGVNS. Trimming took 2 bases from V and 10 from J; bases not matched to a gene: 5. The CDR3 DNA reads as TGTGCCAGCAGTGAACTAGCGGGAGGCCCTGCGCAGTATTTT. Its translation is CASSELAGGPAQYF. Combining the CDR3 with reference TRBV25-1 and TRBJ2-3 gives the whole variable domain EADIYQTPRYLVIGTGKKITLECSQTMGHDKMYWYQQDPGMELHLIHYSYGVNSTEKGDLSSESTVSRIRTEHFPLTLESARPSHTSQYLCASSELAGGPAQYFGPGTRLTVL.

This clone was counted between two and nine times. This chain uses TRBV6-6 with TRBJ2-2; D gene ambiguous. V lost 8 bases and J lost 3, with 10 bases in between. This CDR3 has 13 residues. Per germline, CDR1 MNHNY and CDR2 SVGAGI (reference sequence). The CDR3 nucleotides read TGTGCCAGCCATCCCCATTACACCGGGGAGCTGTTTTTT. Translated, it gives CASHPHYTGELFF.

The chain carries TRBV5-1 and TRBJ2-7, with a tentative D call TRBD2 (6 bases). This CDR3 is 14 amino acids long. Germline CDR1 SGHRS, CDR2 YFSETQ. With 0 bases removed from V and 3 bases from J, the gap between germline ends came to 10 bases. CDR3 sequence (DNA): TGCGCCAGCAGCTTGGACGGGAGCGGCTACGAGCAGTACTTC. This sequence encodes CASSLDGSGYEQYF.

J is TRBJ2-2 and V is TRBV6-5; D is ambiguous. In germline, CDR1 is MNHEY, CDR2 SVGAGI. The CDR3 spans 14 residues. V was trimmed by 0 bases and J by 6 bases, leaving 8 bases between them. The CDR3 loop reads CASSYSPGPGELFF. The CDR3 coding sequence is TGTGCCAGCAGTTACTCTCCGGGTCCCGGGGAGCTGTTTTTT.

The gene calls are TRBV5-5 and TRBJ2-2, with 10 bases fitting TRBD2. CDR3 length equals 15 residues. Germline CDR1 SGHKS, CDR2 YYEKEE (reference sequence). With V trimmed by 8 bases and J by 1 base, 5 bases remained unmatched. For the CDR3, the DNA is TGTGCCAGTTGGACTAGCGGACTGAACACCGGGGAGCTGTTTTTT. It codes for CASWTSGLNTGELFF.

This clone showed up just once. CDR3 sequence reads: CAWSVDRTNEKLFF. The CDR3 nucleotides read TGTGCCTGGAGTGTAGACAGAACTAATGAAAAACTGTTTTTT. V is TRBV30 and J is TRBJ1-4, with TRBD1 as a possible D gene (5 bases). This CDR3 is built from 14 residues. Between the trimmed V and J ends, which lost 0 bases and 1 base, there was a span of 6 bases. Per germline, CDR1 GTSNPN and CDR2 SVGIG (reference sequence).

V and J are TRBV7-6 and TRBJ2-1; TRBD1 matches at 9 bases. CDR1 and CDR2 (germline): SGHVS, FNYEAQ. V lost 3 bases to trimming and J lost 4 bases; unmatched junction nucleotides: 1. The CDR3 is made up of 14 amino acids. The CDR3 DNA reads TGTGCCAGCAGCTTGGGACAGGGTTACAATGAGCAGTTCTTC. Translation gives CASSLGQGYNEQFF.

The chain couples TRBV19 to TRBJ2-5; the match to TRBD2 covers 8 bases. The J segment lost 9 bases and the V segment lost 4 bases, leaving 19 bases of the junction unmatched. The germline gives CDR1 LNHDA, CDR2 SQIVND (reference sequence). The CDR3 is 17 residues long. As DNA, the CDR3 is TGTGCCAGTAGTACTGGGCTGGGCGCCAACACGGGGGGGGCCCAGTACTTC. This sequence encodes CASSTGLGANTGGAQYF.

The rearrangement joins TRBV5-1 to TRBJ2-3; TRBD2 matches at 9 bases. The germline CDR1 and CDR2 sequences are SGHRS and YFSETQ. CDR3 length: 15 amino acids. Germline trimming cut 2 bases from V and 6 bases from J; bases unmatched to any gene: 7. The CDR3 sequence is CASSFGLAGTDTQYF. The CDR3 DNA follows: TGCGCCAGCAGCTTCGGGCTAGCGGGAACCGATACGCAGTATTTT.

The chain uses TRBV5-3 and TRBJ2-3, with 9 bases aligning to TRBD1. TRBV5-3 is designated an ORF whose function remains uncertain. The CDR3 runs 15 residues. With 1 base clipped from V and 4 bases from J, the junction kept 4 bases outside the gene matches. CDR3 coding DNA: TGTGCCAGAAGCTTGTGGGACAGGGTCCCAGATACGCAGTATTTT. Its protein product is CARSLWDRVPDTQYF.

The chain combines TRBV27 with TRBJ2-7, with a tentative D call TRBD1 (6 bases). The CDR3 sequence is 14 residues long. In germline, CDR1 is MNHEY, CDR2 SMNVEV (reference sequence). The ends were cut back, 2 bases at V and 1 base at J, with 9 bases in the middle. CDR3 residues: CASSLGDRSYEQYF. In nucleotides, the CDR3 is TGTGCCAGCAGTTTAGGCGACAGGTCCTACGAGCAGTACTTC.

The chain combines TRBV6-6 with TRBJ1-3; 8 positions match TRBD1. Germline CDR1 and CDR2: MNHNY and SVGAGI (reference sequence). With 1 base clipped from V and 0 bases from J, the junction kept 2 bases outside the gene matches. CDR3 length equals 16 residues. CDR3 protein: CASSYLTGVSGNTIYF. Here the CDR3 DNA reads TGTGCCAGCAGTTACTTGACAGGGGTCTCTGGAAACACCATATATTTT.

The chain is built from TRBV28 and TRBJ2-1; 16 bases are shared with TRBD2. The CDR3 is 20 residues long. The V segment lost 10 bases and the J segment 0 bases; nucleotides outside the gene matches: 15. Per germline, CDR1 MDHEN and CDR2 SYDVKM. CDR3 residues: CAKWAKGLAGGPGSYNEQFF. The CDR3 DNA reads as TGTGCCAAATGGGCCAAGGGACTAGCGGGAGGGCCCGGCTCCTACAATGAGCAGTTCTTC.